This T cell receptor beta chain is from a study of Graves' ophthalmopathy and Graves' hyperthyroidism. Study-level points and caveats: Discrimination between ophthalmopathy and stable hyperthyroidism by a 13-signature model showed about 86% sensitivity and about 81% specificity.

Beta-chain TCR CDR3 regions were amplified from RNA transcripts. Second-round multiplex PCR came after a first-round RT-PCR that employed HTBI primers. TCRdb fed the multiplex PCR reads into MiXCR, producing one record per CDR3 protein. The sample yields more than 1,000,000 distinct CDR3 sequences, about 38% seen once. Points on this clonotype: Its antigen is not known. The germline gene is not matched at one end of the junction; a read error may be the cause.

Reliance was placed on clinical symptoms, serum thyroxine, TRAb, thyroid ultrasound and orbital computed tomography for diagnosis. Per the germline V gene, CDR1 is WSHSY and CDR2 is SAAADI. The CDR3 is 14 residues long. The origin of this receptor is an adult man with Graves' hyperthyroidism. This rearrangement joins TRBV10-2 to TRBJ2-7; a weak D match, TRBD1 (5 bases). Sequencing used peripheral blood or thyroid tissue (not recorded which). The CDR3 here is CASSYQGNTYEQYF. In nucleotides, the CDR3 is TGTGCCAGCAGTTACCAGGGCAACACCTACGAGCAGTACTTC.